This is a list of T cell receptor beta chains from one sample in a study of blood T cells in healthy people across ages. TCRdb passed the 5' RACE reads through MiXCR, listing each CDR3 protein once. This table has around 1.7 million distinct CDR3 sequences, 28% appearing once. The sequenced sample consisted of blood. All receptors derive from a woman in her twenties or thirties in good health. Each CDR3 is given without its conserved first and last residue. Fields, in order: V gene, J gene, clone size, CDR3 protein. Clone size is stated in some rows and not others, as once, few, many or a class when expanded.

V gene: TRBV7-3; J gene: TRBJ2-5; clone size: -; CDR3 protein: ASSLSGVGGQETQY
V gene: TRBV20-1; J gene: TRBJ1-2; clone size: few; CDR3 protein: SASPWGQGNYGYT
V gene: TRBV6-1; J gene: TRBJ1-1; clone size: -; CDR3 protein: ASSEGAGFMNTEAF
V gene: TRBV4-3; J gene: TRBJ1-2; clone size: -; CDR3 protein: ASSQVKGQAVNT
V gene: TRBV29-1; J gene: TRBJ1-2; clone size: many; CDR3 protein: SVGAWYGYT
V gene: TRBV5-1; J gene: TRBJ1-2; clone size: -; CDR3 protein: ASRRDRNGYT
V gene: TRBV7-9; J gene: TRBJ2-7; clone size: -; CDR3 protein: ASSVGQGGQNEQY
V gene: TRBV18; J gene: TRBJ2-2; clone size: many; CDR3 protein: ASSPSSLPSTGELF
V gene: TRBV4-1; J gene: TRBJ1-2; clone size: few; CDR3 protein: ASSQEIGGGYT
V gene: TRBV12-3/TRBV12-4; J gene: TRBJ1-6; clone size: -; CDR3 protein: ASKDGYNSPLH
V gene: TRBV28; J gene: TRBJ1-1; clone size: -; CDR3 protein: ASSYGLMNTEAF
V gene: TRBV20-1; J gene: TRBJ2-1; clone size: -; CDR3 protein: SAKDRGRNGQF
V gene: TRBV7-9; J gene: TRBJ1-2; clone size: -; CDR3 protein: ASSLARTGAGYT
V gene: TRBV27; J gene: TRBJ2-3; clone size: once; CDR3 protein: ASSFGPGITQY
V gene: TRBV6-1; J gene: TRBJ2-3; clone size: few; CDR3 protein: ASRIGGGNTQY
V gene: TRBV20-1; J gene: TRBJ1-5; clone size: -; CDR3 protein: SARPYRTGLQPQH
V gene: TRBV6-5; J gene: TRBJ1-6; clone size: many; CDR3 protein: ASSRDSSFSPLH
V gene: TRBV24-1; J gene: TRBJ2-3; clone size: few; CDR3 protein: ATSDRTSGVTDTQY
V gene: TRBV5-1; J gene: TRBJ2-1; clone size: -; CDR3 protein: ASSPGWGGNNEQF
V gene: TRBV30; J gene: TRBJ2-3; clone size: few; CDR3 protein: AWSVTDTQY
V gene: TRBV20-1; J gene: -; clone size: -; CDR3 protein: SARKSGSTTYEQY
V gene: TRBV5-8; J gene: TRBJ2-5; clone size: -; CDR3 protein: ASSLGSLAPQETQY
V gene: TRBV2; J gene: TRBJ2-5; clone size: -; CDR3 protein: ASSDIKARDITGTQY
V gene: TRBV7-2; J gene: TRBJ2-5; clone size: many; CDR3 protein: ASSLWYQETQY
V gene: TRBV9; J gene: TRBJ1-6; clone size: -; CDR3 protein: ASSAGDRPFSPLH
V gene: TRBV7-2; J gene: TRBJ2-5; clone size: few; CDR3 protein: ASSLGKGQPGGSQY
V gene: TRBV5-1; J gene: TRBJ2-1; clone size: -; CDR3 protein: ASSPGTAYEQF
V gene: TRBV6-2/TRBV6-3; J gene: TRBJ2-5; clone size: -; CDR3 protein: ASSWTGGGGETQY
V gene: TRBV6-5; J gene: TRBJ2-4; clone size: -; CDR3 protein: ASSYGHRFNEQY
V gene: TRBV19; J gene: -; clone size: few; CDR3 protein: ASSFVTGGLHEQY
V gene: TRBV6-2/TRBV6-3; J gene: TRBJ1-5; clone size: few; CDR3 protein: ASREGGLGQPQH
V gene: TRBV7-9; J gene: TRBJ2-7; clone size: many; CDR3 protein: ASSSGQSPGQY
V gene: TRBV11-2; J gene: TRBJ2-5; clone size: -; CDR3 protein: ASSLSHEGRQETQY
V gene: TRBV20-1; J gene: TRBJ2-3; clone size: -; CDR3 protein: SARGGVADTQY
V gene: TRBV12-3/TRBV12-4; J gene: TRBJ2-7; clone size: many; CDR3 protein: ASSPYRDSYEQY
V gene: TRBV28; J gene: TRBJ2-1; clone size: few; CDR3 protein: ASKGNNEQF
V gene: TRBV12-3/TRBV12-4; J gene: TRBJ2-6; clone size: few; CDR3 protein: ASSIVGGSGANVLT
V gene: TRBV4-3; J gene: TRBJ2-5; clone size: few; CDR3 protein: ASSQDRTYSGGTQY
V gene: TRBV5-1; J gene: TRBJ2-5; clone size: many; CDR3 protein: ASSLDVSGETQY
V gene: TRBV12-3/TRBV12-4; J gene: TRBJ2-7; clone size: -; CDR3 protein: ASSYSLAVSYEQY
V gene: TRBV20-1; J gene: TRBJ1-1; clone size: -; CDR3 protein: SARDSGRITEAF
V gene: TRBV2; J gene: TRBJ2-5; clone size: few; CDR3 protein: ATGGGETQY
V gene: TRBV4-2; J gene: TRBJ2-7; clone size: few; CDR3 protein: ASSHWGTGTYEQY
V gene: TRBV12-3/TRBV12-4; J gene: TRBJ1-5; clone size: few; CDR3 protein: ASSPSNSAQPQH
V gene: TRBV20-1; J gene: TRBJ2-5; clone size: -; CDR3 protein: SAGEGKETQY
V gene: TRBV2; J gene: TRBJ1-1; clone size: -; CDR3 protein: ASSAEVMNTEAF
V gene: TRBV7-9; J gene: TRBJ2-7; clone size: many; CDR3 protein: ASSLLAGGPHEQY
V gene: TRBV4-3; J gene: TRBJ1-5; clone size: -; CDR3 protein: ASSQDVGSQPQH
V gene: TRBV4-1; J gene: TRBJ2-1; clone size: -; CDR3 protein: ASSTRTGTYNEQF
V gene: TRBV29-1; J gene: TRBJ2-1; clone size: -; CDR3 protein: SVEASTGAYNEQF
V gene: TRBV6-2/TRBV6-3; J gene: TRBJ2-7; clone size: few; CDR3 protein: ASRQSGRPSYEQY